The next 22 T cell receptor beta chains were all read from a single sample in a study of blood T cells in healthy people across ages. Sample-barcoded 5' priming and a J-beta primer mix drove a second PCR of roughly 6 to 12 cycles. TCRdb independently ran MiXCR on the 5' RACE reads; one entry per CDR3 protein. Among some 1.8 million distinct CDR3 sequences listed, about 39% were seen once. Material for sequencing was blood. These receptors came from a human donor in good health.

In its sample, this clonotype was seen a few times. The rearrangement links TRBV4-2 to TRBJ2-5; 9 bases line up with TRBD2. There are 15 residues in the CDR3. CDR1 LGHNA and CDR2 YNFKEQ come from the germline V gene. Germline trimming cut 4 bases from V and 3 bases from J; bases unmatched to any gene: 6. The CDR3 protein is CASSRASGEEETQYF. Written as DNA, the CDR3 is TGTGCCAGCAGCCGGGCTAGCGGGGAGGAAGAGACCCAGTACTTC.

This clonotype appeared a few times. V and J are TRBV20-1 and TRBJ2-7, with D possibly called TRBD1 or TRBD2 (6 bases each). The J call could be wrong; TRBJ2-5 is a better fit for the DNA end. Germline assignment: CDR1 DFQATT and CDR2 SNEGSKA (reference sequence). The CDR3 is 16 amino acids. The chain's CDR3 is CSARDLGGPGQETQYF. CDR3 nucleotide sequence: TGCAGTGCTAGAGATCTGGGGGGCCCGGGTCAAGAGACCCAGTACTTC.

J is TRBJ1-2 and V is TRBV7-2; D is unclear. The V end lost 5 bases, the J end lost 7 bases, and 17 bases lay between the germline ends. This CDR3 has 14 residues. Germline V lookup: CDR1 SGHTA, CDR2 FQGNSA. CDR3 region: CASSPRVSVSGYTF. DNA of the CDR3: TGTGCCAGCAGCCCCCGTGTTAGCGTCTCTGGCTACACCTTC. Full variable domain (rest looked up from reference TRBV7-2 and TRBJ1-2): GAGVSQSPSNKVTEKGKDVELRCDPISGHTALYWYRQSLGQGLEFLIYFQGNSAPDKSGLPSDRFSAERTGGSVSTLTIQRTQQEDSAVYLCASSPRVSVSGYTFGSGTRLTVV.

This chain links TRBV5-6 with TRBJ2-5; 9 nucleotides align to TRBD2. V trimming: 4 bases; J trimming: 1 base; junction bases outside the gene matches: 11. CDR1 SGHDT and CDR2 YYEEEE come from the germline V gene. The length of the CDR3 is 17 residues. The CDR3 DNA is TGTGCCAGCAGCGCGTTCTTTAGCGGGGGAAGCCAAGAGACCCAGTACTTC. Protein: CASSAFFSGGSQETQYF.

This chain uses TRBV4-3 with TRBJ1-4; 9 bases line up with TRBD1. With V trimmed by 3 bases and J by 14 bases, 13 bases remained unmatched. This CDR3 is built from 15 residues. In germline, CDR1 is LGHNA, CDR2 YSLEER. The CDR3 sequence: CASSHRPSSGTGLFF. Here the CDR3 DNA reads TGCGCCAGCAGCCACCGACCTTCTTCCGGGACAGGGCTGTTTTTT.

The chain has TRBV27 and TRBJ2-3; D is undetermined. This CDR3 has 17 residues. In germline, CDR1 is MNHEY, CDR2 SMNVEV (reference sequence). Deletions cut 5 bases from V and 3 bases from J, with 21 bases between. CDR3 bases: TGTGCCAGCAGTCCCCGTGGCTCCAGCAGTCGAACAGATACGCAGTATTTT. Its protein is CASSPRGSSSRTDTQYF.

The chain couples TRBV9 to TRBJ2-1; 7 positions match TRBD1. Germline V CDR1 and CDR2: SGDLS, YYNGEE. The CDR3 has 13 residues. The trim removed 0 bases at V and 8 bases at J, leaving 2 bases unmatched. CDR3 DNA sequence: TGTGCCAGCAGCGTAGAAGGGGGCTATGAGCAGTTCTTC. Its protein is CASSVEGGYEQFF.

The chain is built from TRBV6-1 and TRBJ2-7, with a weak D call TRBD1 (5 bases). The CDR3 sequence is 14 residues long. Per germline, CDR1 MNHNS and CDR2 SASEGT. Trimming took off 1 base at V and 7 bases at J, with 14 bases between the two ends. The CDR3 nucleotides read TGTGCCAGCAGTGAAGGGGGAACAGGCAGGGAGCAGTACTTC. It codes for CASSEGGTGREQYF.

The rearrangement links TRBV6-5 to TRBJ2-5, with a weak D call TRBD2 (6 bases). Trimming shortened V by 6 bases and J by 4 bases, and 18 bases separated the two germline ends. The germline CDR1 and CDR2 sequences are MNHEY and SVGAGI. The CDR3 has 15 residues. CDR3 nucleotides: TGTGCCAGCAGCAGAGGGACTCACGCCCCAGAGACCCAGTACTTC. It is translated as CASSRGTHAPETQYF.

The chain is built from TRBV10-3 and TRBJ2-2; TRBD1 agrees at 7 bases. Losses at the gene ends were 6 bases for V and 0 bases for J; bases not matched to a gene: 4. Germline V CDR1 and CDR2: ENHRY, SYGVKD. The CDR3 covers 15 residues. The CDR3 nucleotides are TGTGCCATCAGATCCGGGACAGCGAACACCGGGGAGCTGTTTTTT. Its translation is CAIRSGTANTGELFF.

This clonotype was counted between two and nine times. The chain uses TRBV12-5 and TRBJ2-5, with 8 bases lining up with TRBD1. The CDR3 extends over 14 amino acids. V dropped 8 bases and J dropped 7; count of bases not matched to a gene: 12. Germline loops: CDR1 LGHNT, CDR2 FRNRAP. The CDR3 DNA reads as TGTGCTAGTCAAACCGGGACAGGAGAAGGGACCCAGTACTTC. It codes for CASQTGTGEGTQYF.

Many counts were recorded for this clonotype. The chain uses TRBV29-1 and TRBJ2-5, with D possibly being TRBD1 or TRBD2 (5 bases each). Trimming removed 4 bases at V and 2 bases at J, with 14 bases between. This CDR3 has 14 residues. Germline lookup yields CDR1 SQVTM and CDR2 ANQGSEA. This CDR3 reads CSVVYDWGQETQYF. The CDR3 nucleotides read TGCAGCGTTGTTTACGACTGGGGGCAAGAGACCCAGTACTTC.

The chain links TRBV28 to TRBJ2-1; 7 bases line up with TRBD2. V trimming: 3 bases; J trimming: 0 bases; junction bases outside the gene matches: 5. The CDR3 is 16 residues long. CDR1 MDHEN and CDR2 SYDVKM come from the germline V gene. As DNA, the CDR3 is TGTGCCAGCAGTTTTGGGGGGGATTTCTCCTACAATGAGCAGTTCTTC. This codes for CASSFGGDFSYNEQFF.

CDR3 region: CASSLSLNEKLFF. The CDR3 DNA reads TGTGCCAGCAGCTTGTCCCTAAATGAAAAACTGTTTTTT. The chain combines TRBV7-9 with TRBJ1-4; no clear D gene. The CDR3 is 13 amino acids. The germline gives CDR1 SEHNR, CDR2 FQNEAQ (reference sequence). V lost 3 bases and J lost 5, with 7 bases in between. Full variable domain (rest looked up from reference TRBV7-9 and TRBJ1-4): DTGVSQNPRHKITKRGQNVTFRCDPISEHNRLYWYRQTLGQGPEFLTYFQNEAQLEKSRLLSDRFSAERPKGSFSTLEIQRTEQGDSAMYLCASSLSLNEKLFFGSGTQLSVL.

The gene calls are TRBV6-5 and TRBJ2-4; D remains ambiguous. Germline CDR1 reads MNHEY; CDR2 reads SVGAGI. The CDR3 sequence is 13 residues long. Trimming removed 6 bases at V and 7 bases at J, with 13 bases between. CDR3 in DNA: TGTGCCAGCAGACTCGGACCTAGGAACATTCAGTACTTC. Its translation is CASRLGPRNIQYF.

There are a few counts of this clonotype. The genes are TRBV7-2 and TRBJ2-1; weak D call: TRBD2 (6 bases). V lost 2 bases to trimming and J lost 0 bases, with 11 bases between them. The CDR3 length is 16 residues. Per the germline V gene, CDR1 is SGHTA and CDR2 is FQGNSA. The CDR3 region is CASSLNGGRSYNEQFF. The CDR3 nucleotides are TGTGCCAGCAGCTTAAACGGGGGTCGCTCCTACAATGAGCAGTTCTTC.

This CDR3 is CATERELNTEAFF. Here the CDR3 DNA reads TGTGCCACCGAACGGGAACTGAACACTGAAGCTTTCTTT. This rearrangement joins TRBV10-3 to TRBJ1-1, with D unclear. V lost 10 bases to trimming and J lost 0 bases, with 12 bases between them. The germline gives CDR1 ENHRY, CDR2 SYGVKD. The CDR3 runs to 13 residues.

The rearrangement uses TRBV29-1 and TRBJ1-2, with TRBD1 matching over 7 bases. After removal of 3 bases from V and 2 bases from J, the junction contained 15 bases not matched to a gene. Germline lookup yields CDR1 SQVTM and CDR2 ANQGSEA. The CDR3 has 17 amino acids. This CDR3 is CSVDQGGRTSENYGYTF. The CDR3 coding sequence is TGCAGCGTTGATCAGGGGGGGCGGACCTCTGAAAACTATGGCTACACCTTC. The entire variable domain, with the rest obtained from reference TRBV29-1 and TRBJ1-2, is as follows: SAVISQKPSRDICQRGTSLTIQCQVDSQVTMMFWYRQQPGQSLTLIATANQGSEATYESGFVIDKFPISRPNLTFSTLTVSNMSPEDSSIYLCSVDQGGRTSENYGYTFGSGTRLTVV.

The genes are TRBV7-9 and TRBJ2-3, with TRBD2 as a possible D gene (5 bases). CDR1 is SEHNR, CDR2 FQNEAQ, per germline (reference sequence). V was trimmed by 3 bases and J by 0 bases, leaving 16 bases between them. The CDR3 length is 17 residues. The DNA for the CDR3 is TGTGCCAGCAGCTTTGGCCAGGTCGGGATAAGCACAGATACGCAGTATTTT. As protein: CASSFGQVGISTDTQYF.

The genes are TRBV7-2 and TRBJ2-7; D uncertain. CDR3 length equals 16 residues. From germline, CDR1 is SGHTA and CDR2 FQGNSA. Trimming took off 0 bases at V and 0 bases at J, with 12 bases between the two ends. The CDR3 DNA reads TGTGCCAGCAGCTTAGCCTCGCGGTACGTCTCCTACGAGCAGTACTTC. Translated: CASSLASRYVSYEQYF.

The chain is built from TRBV6-6 and TRBJ1-4; D gene unclear. The germline CDR1 and CDR2 sequences are MNHNY and SVGAGI (reference sequence). The CDR3 is made up of 12 amino acids. Trimming shortened V by 6 bases and J by 5 bases, and 7 bases separated the two germline ends. This CDR3 reads CASRDVNEKLFF. The CDR3 DNA sequence: TGTGCCAGCAGGGACGTCAATGAAAAACTGTTTTTT.

The chain joins TRBV5-1 to TRBJ2-1; possibly TRBD2 for D (6 bases). The CDR3 is made up of 15 amino acids. In germline, CDR1 is SGHRS, CDR2 YFSETQ. Trimming took off 1 base at V and 8 bases at J, with 16 bases between the two ends. The chain's CDR3 is CASSLRKGERDEQFF. The CDR3 DNA reads as TGCGCCAGCAGCTTGCGAAAGGGTGAGCGGGATGAGCAGTTCTTC.